Described below is a single T cell receptor beta chain sequence and its context. Its target is unknown. Germline CDR1 SGHTA, CDR2 FQGNSA. This CDR3 has 16 residues. V shed 1 base and J shed 0 bases, with 13 bases lying between them. These data originate in a study of cytomegalovirus exposure and HLA in healthy donors. Primers: 60 Vbeta forward and 13 Jbeta reverse. Using immunoSEQ multiplex PCR, the repertoire was profiled, and TCRdb retains in-frame clones only, with some absent. The sample lists roughly 80,000 clones, around 82% occurring once. Findings and limits, study-wide: Based on reports, TCR beta sequences accurately predicted HLA-A and HLA-B alleles for most subjects.

The chain is built from TRBV7-2 and TRBJ2-7; TRBD2 might be the D (6 bases). The receptor was derived from a man aged 35-49 years in good health and CMV-seronegative. The specimen was PBMCs. CDR3 region: CASSLVPRGGSYEQYF. CDR3 nucleotides: TGTGCCAGCAGCTTAGTTCCGCGGGGAGGCTCCTACGAGCAGTACTTC.